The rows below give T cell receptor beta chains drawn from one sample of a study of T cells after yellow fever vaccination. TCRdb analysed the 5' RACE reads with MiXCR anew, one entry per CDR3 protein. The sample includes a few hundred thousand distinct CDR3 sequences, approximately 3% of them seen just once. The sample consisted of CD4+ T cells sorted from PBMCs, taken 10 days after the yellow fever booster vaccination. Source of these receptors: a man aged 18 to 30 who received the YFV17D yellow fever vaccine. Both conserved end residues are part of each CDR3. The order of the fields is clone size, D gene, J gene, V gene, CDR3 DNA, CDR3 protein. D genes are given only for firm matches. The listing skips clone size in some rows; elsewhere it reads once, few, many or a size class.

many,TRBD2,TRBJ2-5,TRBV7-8,TGTGCCAGCAGCATCAGCGGGGGCAGGGTGGAGACCCAGTACTTC,CASSISGGRVETQYF
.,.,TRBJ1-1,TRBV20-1,TGCAGTGCTAAGGACGGGAACACTGAAGCTTTCTTT,CSAKDGNTEAFF
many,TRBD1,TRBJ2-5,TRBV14,TGTGCCAGCAGCCAAAGGGACAGGGGGCTCGAGGAGACCCAGTACTTC,CASSQRDRGLEETQYF
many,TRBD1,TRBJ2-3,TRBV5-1,TGCGCCAGCAGCTTCGACAGGGGTAGGACAGATACGCAGTATTTT,CASSFDRGRTDTQYF
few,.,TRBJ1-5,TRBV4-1,TGCGCCAGCAGCCCTCAAAAAGGGGACGTATACAATCAGCCCCAGCATTTT,CASSPQKGDVYNQPQHF
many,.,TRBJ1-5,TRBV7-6,TGTGCCAGCAGCTTATGGAGGCAGCCCCAGCATTTT,CASSLWRQPQHF
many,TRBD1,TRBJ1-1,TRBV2,TGTGCCAGCAGTGAACAGGGGGTGGAAGCTTTCTTT,CASSEQGVEAFF
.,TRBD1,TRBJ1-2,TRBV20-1,TGCAGTGCTGAGGGGGCGTGGGACTATGGCTACACCTTC,CSAEGAWDYGYTF
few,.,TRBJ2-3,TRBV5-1,TGCGCCAGCAGCCTTGACTACACCCGCACAGATACGCAGTATTTT,CASSLDYTRTDTQYF
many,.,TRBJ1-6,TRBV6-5,TGTGCCAGCAGTTACATCCTAACCGTCGGGAATTCACCCCTCCACTTT,CASSYILTVGNSPLHF